This T cell receptor (beta chain) is from a study of blood T cells in healthy people across ages. This clonotype turned up a few times. With a J-beta primer mix and a sample-barcoded 5' primer, a second PCR ran about 6 to 11 cycles. One entry per CDR3 protein results from TCRdb running MiXCR on the 5' RACE reads. Of 1.2 million to 1.5 million distinct CDR3 sequences in the sample, about 43% were seen once. This CDR3 comprises 15 residues. Germline V lookup: CDR1 DFQATT, CDR2 SNEGSKA (reference sequence). Germline trimming cut 2 bases from V and 8 bases from J; bases unmatched to any gene: 10. Sequencing input: blood. This chain joins TRBV20-1 and TRBJ2-1; 9 bases map to TRBD2. This TCR was recovered from a woman aged 18-35 years in good health. The CDR3 DNA follows: TGCAGTGCTAGACATCCGGGACTAGCCTTTGATGAGCAGTTCTTC. This encodes CSARHPGLAFDEQFF.